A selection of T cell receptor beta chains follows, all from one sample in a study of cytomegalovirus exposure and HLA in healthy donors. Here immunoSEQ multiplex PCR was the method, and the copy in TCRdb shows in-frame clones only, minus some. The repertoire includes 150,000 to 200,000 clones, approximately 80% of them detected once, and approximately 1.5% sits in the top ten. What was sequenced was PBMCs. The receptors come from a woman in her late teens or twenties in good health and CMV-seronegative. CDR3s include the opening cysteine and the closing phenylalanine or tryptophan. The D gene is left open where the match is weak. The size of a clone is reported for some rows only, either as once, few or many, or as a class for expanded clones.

TGTGCCAGCAGCTTAGCCGGCAGGGGAGAGACCCAGTACTTC CASSLAGRGETQYF once . TRBV11-2 14 TRBJ2-5
TGTGCCAGCAGCGGGACAGGGGGAACCTTTAGAAACATTCAGTACTTC CASSGTGGTFRNIQYF . TRBD1 TRBV5-6 16 TRBJ2-4
TGTGCGAAAGCCAGGGGTTCTTCCTACGAGCAGTACTTC CAKARGSSYEQYF . . TRBV2 13 TRBJ2-7
TGCGCCAGCAGCTTGGCTCCGGACAGGGGATACGAGCAGTACTTC CASSLAPDRGYEQYF . TRBD1 TRBV5-1 15 TRBJ2-7
TGCAGCGTTGAAGTTACAGTGAACACTGAAGCTTTCTTT CSVEVTVNTEAFF . . TRBV29-1 13 TRBJ1-1
TGTGCCAGCAGTTTACGGGGACAGGGAGTTACTGAAGCTTTCTTT CASSLRGQGVTEAFF . TRBD1 TRBV27 15 TRBJ1-1
TGTGCCAGCAGTGGACTCATTGCCAACGGCCTGACTTTC CASSGLIANGLTF . . TRBV6-1 13 TRBJ2-6
TGTGCCAGCAGCTCCGGACAGACCACCGGGGAGCTGTTTTTT CASSSGQTTGELFF once . TRBV6-6 14 TRBJ2-2
TGCGCCAGCAGCTTGGAACAGGTAGCAAGTGGGGAGCTGTTTTTT CASSLEQVASGELFF . . TRBV5-1 15 TRBJ2-2
TGCGCCAGCAGCTTGGCGGGACTGAACGAGCAGTACTTC CASSLAGLNEQYF . . TRBV5-1 13 TRBJ2-7
TGTGCCTACCATCGGGACAGACGACACTATGGCTACACCTTC CAYHRDRRHYGYTF . TRBD1 TRBV30 14 TRBJ1-2
TGTTCCAGCAGCCAAGAGACAGGGAAAGCTTTCTTT CSSSQETGKAFF . TRBD1 TRBV7-9 12 TRBJ1-1
TGCGCCAGCAGCCAACAGGGAGAAGTCACTGAAGCTTTCTTT CASSQQGEVTEAFF . . TRBV5-1 14 TRBJ1-1
TGCAGCGTTGGACAGGCGAACACCGGGGAGCTGTTTTTT CSVGQANTGELFF once . TRBV29-1 13 TRBJ2-2
TGTGCCAGCAGCTTAGAAGACAGTAGGAATGGCTACACCTTC CASSLEDSRNGYTF . . TRBV7-8 14 TRBJ1-2
TGTGCCGGAACCGGACAGGGCGGGACTGAAGCTTTCTTT CAGTGQGGTEAFF . TRBD1 TRBV7-9 13 TRBJ1-1
TGCGCCAGCAGCTTTGCAGGGGACACTGAAGCTTTCTTT CASSFAGDTEAFF . . TRBV5-1 13 TRBJ1-1
TGTGCCAGCAGCCCTCGCACTAGCGTCACCGGGGAGCTGTTTTTT CASSPRTSVTGELFF . TRBD2 TRBV7-9 15 TRBJ2-2
TGTGCCAGCAGTTTATGGCAGGGGAACTATGGCTACACCTTC CASSLWQGNYGYTF . . TRBV28 14 TRBJ1-2
TGTGCCAGCAGTATGAATAGCGGTAATCTAGGCGAGCAGTACTTC CASSMNSGNLGEQYF . . TRBV2 15 TRBJ2-7
TGTGCCAGCAGCAAAATTCAGGGGGTGTTTGTTCGGATATACTACGAGCAGTACTTC CASSKIQGVFVRIYYEQYF . . TRBV21-1 19 TRBJ2-7
TGTGCCACCAGCAGAGATGGGAGGGGGACAGGGGACACGTTGTATGGCTACACCTTC CATSRDGRGTGDTLYGYTF once TRBD1 TRBV15 19 TRBJ1-2
TGTGCCAGTAGCAGGGGATACAATGAGCAGTTCTTC CASSRGYNEQFF . . TRBV19 12 TRBJ2-1
TGTGCCAGCAGCTTAACGACAGGGACTGTTGGAAACACCATATATTTT CASSLTTGTVGNTIYF . TRBD1 TRBV7-8 16 TRBJ1-3
TGTGCCAGTAGTGGGGGACAGCTGAACACTGAAGCTTTCTTT CASSGGQLNTEAFF . TRBD1 TRBV19 14 TRBJ1-1
TGTGCCAGCAGTTCACGTACAGGGGGTGAGACCCAGTACTTC CASSSRTGGETQYF once TRBD1 TRBV2 14 TRBJ2-5
TGTGCCAGCTCACCACGGCGGGGATCCTACGAGCAGTACTTC CASSPRRGSYEQYF . . TRBV18 14 TRBJ2-7
TGTGCCAGCAGTTTAAAGACGGGATTCTATGGCTACACCTTC CASSLKTGFYGYTF . . TRBV27 14 TRBJ1-2
TGCGCCAGCAGCCCAGAAGGTGCGGGGCAGTACTTC CASSPEGAGQYF . . TRBV5-1 12 TRBJ2-7
TGTGCCAGCAGCGATCATAAGACAGGGGGAACTAGAGAGCAGTACTTC CASSDHKTGGTREQYF . TRBD1 TRBV9 16 TRBJ2-5
TGTGCCGAAGGGGGCACAGATACGCAGTATTTT CAEGGTDTQYF . . TRBV2 11 TRBJ2-3
TGTGCCAGCAGCAATCAGAATCAGCCCCAGCATTTT CASSNQNQPQHF . . TRBV7-9 12 TRBJ1-5
TGTGCCAGCAGCGTAGAAGAGTCGCGCGGCTACAATGAGCAGTTCTTC CASSVEESRGYNEQFF . . TRBV9 16 TRBJ2-1